This is a list of T cell receptor beta chains from one sample in a study of OX40 agonist ivuxolimab in advanced cancers. This table comes from immunoSEQ multiplex PCR, and its TCRdb copy is limited to in-frame clones, with some not included. This sample carries about 62,000 clones, about 88% of them seen once, and the ten largest clones take approximately 0.25%. The input for sequencing was CD4+ or CD8+ T cells sorted from blood, taken in a trial of the OX40 agonist ivuxolimab. Receptors originate from an adult with an advanced solid tumor such as melanoma, head and neck, liver or kidney cancer. CDR3s include the opening cysteine and the closing phenylalanine or tryptophan. The order of the fields is V gene, clone size, J gene, D gene, CDR3 protein, CDR3 DNA. A D gene is named only where the DNA matches it firmly. The size entry is marked missing in some rows and otherwise reads once, few, many or a size class.

V: TRBV18; size: .; J: TRBJ1-4; D: .; CDR3: CASCLRTAFREKLFF; DNA: TGTGCCAGCTGTCTCCGGACAGCATTCCGTGAAAAACTGTTTTTT
V: TRBV7-9; size: .; J: TRBJ2-7; D: TRBD2; CDR3: CASSLDGRNEQYF; DNA: TGTGCCAGCAGCTTAGACGGGAGGAACGAGCAGTACTTC
V: TRBV7-9; size: .; J: TRBJ1-5; D: .; CDR3: CASSLGLDQPQHF; DNA: TGTGCCAGCAGCTTGGGGCTCGATCAGCCCCAGCATTTT
V: TRBV15; size: .; J: TRBJ2-7; D: .; CDR3: CATSRDLGAGVPYEQYF; DNA: TGTGCCACCAGCAGAGATCTGGGGGCAGGGGTCCCCTACGAGCAGTACTTC
V: TRBV6-1; size: .; J: TRBJ2-5; D: .; CDR3: CASSEGWTPREETQYF; DNA: TGTGCCAGCAGTGAAGGCTGGACCCCAAGAGAAGAGACCCAGTACTTC
V: TRBV7-2; size: .; J: TRBJ2-2; D: TRBD2; CDR3: CASSLEAGVGIGELFF; DNA: TGTGCCAGCAGCTTAGAAGCGGGAGTCGGTATCGGGGAGCTGTTTTTT
V: TRBV2; size: .; J: TRBJ2-1; D: TRBD1; CDR3: CASSERGPYNEQFF; DNA: TGTGCCAGCAGTGAAAGGGGGCCCTACAATGAGCAGTTCTTC
V: TRBV25-1; size: .; J: TRBJ1-1; D: .; CDR3: CASSELGGGSTEAFF; DNA: TGTGCCAGCAGTGAATTGGGGGGGGGAAGCACTGAAGCTTTCTTT
V: TRBV10-3; size: .; J: TRBJ2-5; D: .; CDR3: CAISALQETQYF; DNA: TGTGCCATCAGTGCTTTGCAAGAGACCCAGTACTTC
V: TRBV19; size: once; J: TRBJ2-3; D: .; CDR3: CASSIQGSDTQYF; DNA: TGTGCCAGTAGTATCCAGGGATCAGATACGCAGTATTTT
V: TRBV12-5; size: .; J: TRBJ1-5; D: TRBD1; CDR3: CASGLGTGNQPQHF; DNA: TGTGCTAGTGGTCTCGGGACAGGCAATCAGCCCCAGCATTTT
V: TRBV28; size: few; J: TRBJ1-3; D: .; CDR3: CASSLSGRANTIYF; DNA: TGTGCCAGCAGTTTATCCGGACGCGCGAACACCATATATTTT
V: TRBV7-9; size: .; J: TRBJ1-2; D: .; CDR3: CASSFSGTRDYGYTF; DNA: TGTGCCAGCAGCTTCTCCGGGACACGCGACTATGGCTACACCTTC
V: TRBV6-6; size: .; J: TRBJ2-7; D: .; CDR3: CASSYDLFYEQYF; DNA: TGTGCCAGCAGTTACGACCTTTTCTACGAGCAGTACTTC
V: TRBV4-1; size: .; J: TRBJ1-2; D: .; CDR3: CASTRTGGLEGYTF; DNA: TGCGCCAGCACCAGGACCGGTGGTTTGGAAGGCTACACCTTC